A selection of T cell receptor beta chains follows, all from one sample in a study of blood T cell repertoires in COVID-19. Method: immunoSEQ multiplex PCR; TCRdb's copy keeps in-frame clones and lacks some. Of about 200,000 clones listed, about 88% are singletons. Specimen: peripheral blood. These receptor sequences come from a man in his fifties or sixties with acute or convalescent COVID-19. The CDR3 runs from the conserved cysteine through the conserved F or W. The D gene is left open where the match is weak. Rows may omit the clone size; those that give it use once, few, many or a size class.

d_gene,v_gene,j_gene,abundance,CDR3nt,CDR3aa
-,TRBV5-6,TRBJ2-1,-,TGTGCCAGCAGCTCTGGGCCAGTCTCCTACAATGAGCAGTTCTTC,CASSSGPVSYNEQFF
-,TRBV28,TRBJ1-1,few,TGTGCCAGCAGTTTCCCCACGCAGGGCGGGGCCGAAGTCCTTATGAACACTGAAGCTTTCTTT,CASSFPTQGGAEVLMNTEAFF
TRBD2,TRBV5-3,TRBJ2-7,-,TGTGCCAGAAGCTTGGCCCGGGGGGTCTCCTACGAGCAGTACTTC,CARSLARGVSYEQYF
TRBD1,TRBV18,TRBJ2-7,-,TGTGCCAGCTCACCTAGACAGGGGGAGCAGTACTTC,CASSPRQGEQYF
-,TRBV6-2/TRBV6-3,TRBJ1-5,-,TGTGCCAGCAGTTACTGGTCTGGGGGCCATCAGCCCCAGCATTTT,CASSYWSGGHQPQHF
TRBD1,TRBV19,TRBJ1-5,-,TGTGCCAGTAGTCAGGGGGCGAGGGGCAATCAGCCCCAGCATTTT,CASSQGARGNQPQHF
TRBD1,TRBV7-3,TRBJ1-1,-,TGTGCCAGCAGCTTAGGGGGGACAGCCCTGATAAACTTAGACACTGAAGCTTTCTTT,CASSLGGTALINLDTEAFF
TRBD2,TRBV30,TRBJ2-3,once,TGTGCCTCGGTGGCTAGCGGCAGCACAGATACGCAGTATTTT,CASVASGSTDTQYF
-,TRBV3-1/TRBV3-2,TRBJ2-3,-,TGTGCCAGCAGCCAGCTAGCAGGAGCTAGCACAGATACGCAGTATTTT,CASSQLAGASTDTQYF
-,TRBV30,TRBJ1-2,-,TGTGCCTGGAGTGGTACTTCCTATGGCTACACCTTC,CAWSGTSYGYTF